One sample yielded the 4 T cell receptor beta chains listed below, sequenced in a study of CD8+ T cells in alopecia areata (dated by TCRdb to between 2017 and 2018). Libraries were built with the immunoSEQ multiplex PCR assay. For TCR sequencing, RNA was extracted from every sample and reverse transcribed into cDNA to serve as template. TCRdb took this table from immuneACCESS and kept in-frame rearrangements with V and J called. Such tables lack part of the clones; where checked against another copy, unresolved V genes explain under half of the gap, and the rest is unexplained. The sample has some 100,000 clones on record, approximately 63% of them singletons. Jointly, the top ten make up roughly 17% of the sample. Reading the label with the study, this specimen's treatment or condition is: oral pan-JAK inhibitor, 5-10 mg twice daily. Material: CD8+ T cells sorted from blood, obtained at approximately week 56, from a patient treated with tofacitinib. These TCRs come from a human donor with alopecia areata.

The chain employs TRBV4-1 and TRBJ2-6, with D unresolved. The CDR3 covers 16 residues. Trimming shortened V by 1 base and J by 0 bases, and 7 bases separated the two germline ends. Germline lookup yields CDR1 MGHRA and CDR2 YSYEKL. This CDR3 is CASSQAGSSGANVLTF. In nucleotides, the CDR3 is TGCGCCAGCAGCCAAGCCGGTTCCTCTGGGGCCAACGTCCTGACTTTC.

The chain recombines TRBV27 with TRBJ2-7; 7 bases are shared with TRBD1. Germline V gives CDR1 MNHEY, CDR2 SMNVEV (reference sequence). CDR3 length: 12 amino acids. The V and J ends lost 5 bases and 4 bases, in that order; junction bases with no gene match: 2. The CDR3, as DNA: TGTGCCAGCAGTCCACAGGGGTACGAGCAGTACTTC. Amino acid sequence: CASSPQGYEQYF.

This clone appeared a few times. The rearrangement uses TRBV6-5 and TRBJ1-6; D remains ambiguous. In germline, CDR1 is MNHEY, CDR2 SVGAGI. Trimming took 0 bases from V and 8 from J, leaving 14 bases between them. The CDR3 covers 16 residues. For the CDR3, the DNA is TGTGCCAGCAGTTACTCGGAAACGCCCCCGTATTCACCCCTCCACTTT. This codes for CASSYSETPPYSPLHF.

The chain couples TRBV9 to TRBJ1-1, with 8 bases aligning to TRBD1. Looked up from germline, CDR1 is SGDLS and CDR2 is YYNGEE. The CDR3 runs 14 residues. The trim removed 4 bases at V and 4 bases at J, leaving 6 bases unmatched. CDR3 coding DNA: TGTGCCAGCAGCCCCGGTGACAGGGGCACTGAAGCTTTCTTT. Protein: CASSPGDRGTEAFF.